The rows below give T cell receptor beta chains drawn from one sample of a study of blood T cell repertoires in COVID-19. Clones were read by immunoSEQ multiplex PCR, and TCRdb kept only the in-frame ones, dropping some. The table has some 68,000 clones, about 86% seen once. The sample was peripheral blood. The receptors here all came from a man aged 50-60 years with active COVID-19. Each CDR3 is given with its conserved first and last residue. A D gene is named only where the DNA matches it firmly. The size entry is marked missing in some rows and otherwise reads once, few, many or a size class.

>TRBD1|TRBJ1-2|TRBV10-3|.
TGTGCCATCTCGGGGACAGGGGGAGGAAGGAATGGCTACACCTTC
CAISGTGGGRNGYTF
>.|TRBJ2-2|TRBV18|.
TGTGCCAGCTCACCAGGACAGATATACGGGGAGCTGTTTTTT
CASSPGQIYGELFF
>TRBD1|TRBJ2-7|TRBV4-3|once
TGCGCCAGCAGCCAACCAAAGACAGGGGCAAATTACGAGCAGTACTTC
CASSQPKTGANYEQYF
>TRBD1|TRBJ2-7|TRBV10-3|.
TGTGCCATCAGTGAGAAAGGGACAGTCAGTTACGAGCAGTACTTC
CAISEKGTVSYEQYF
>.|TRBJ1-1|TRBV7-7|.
TGTGCTAGCGGACCACAGGGATGTAACACTGAAGCTTTCTTT
CASGPQGCNTEAFF
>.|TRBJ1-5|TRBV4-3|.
TGCGCCAGCAGCCAAGCTCAGGGTCGGCAGCCCCAGCATTTT
CASSQAQGRQPQHF
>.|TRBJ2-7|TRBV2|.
TGTGCCGGATCCCCCGAACTGACTTCGATAGGTTACGAGCAGTACTTC
CAGSPELTSIGYEQYF
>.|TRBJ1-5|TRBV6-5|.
TGTGCCAGCAGTTTCAATAGCAATCAGCCCCAGCATTTT
CASSFNSNQPQHF
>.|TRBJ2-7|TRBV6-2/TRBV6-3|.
TGTGCCAGCAGTTACCCGACACGAGCGGACTTC
CASSYPTRADF
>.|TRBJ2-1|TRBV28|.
TGTGCCAGCAGTGCCTTCGGCTACAATGAGCAGTTCTTC
CASSAFGYNEQFF
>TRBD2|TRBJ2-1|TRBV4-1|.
TGCGCCAGCAGCCAAGGGGGGGGGACTTACAATGAGCAGTTCTTC
CASSQGGGTYNEQFF
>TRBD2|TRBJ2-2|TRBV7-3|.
TGTGCCAGCAGCCGCGGGGGGGTTAACACCGGGGAGCTGTTTTTT
CASSRGGVNTGELFF
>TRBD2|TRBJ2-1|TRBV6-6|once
TGTGCCAGCAGTCGGACTAGCGGGAGGGCCTGGGAGCAATCGGGACACAATGAGCAGTTCTTC
CASSRTSGRAWEQSGHNEQFF
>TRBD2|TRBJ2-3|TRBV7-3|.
TGTGCCAGCAGCTTACTAGCGGGGACAGATACGCAGTATTTT
CASSLLAGTDTQYF
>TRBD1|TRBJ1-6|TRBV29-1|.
TGCAGCGTTGGGGCAGGGGGTAATTCACCCCTCCACTTT
CSVGAGGNSPLHF
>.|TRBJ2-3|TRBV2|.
TGTGCCAGCCGGGGATATCCCAACACAGATACGCAGTATTTT
CASRGYPNTDTQYF
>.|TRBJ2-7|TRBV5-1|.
TGCGCCAGCAGCTTGGCCGAACCAGGACTGGACTTCTACGAGCAGTACTTC
CASSLAEPGLDFYEQYF
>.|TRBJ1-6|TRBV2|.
TGTGCCAGCAGTGAAGGCGGGAATAGGGGACCTTTTTCACCCCTCCACTTT
CASSEGGNRGPFSPLHF
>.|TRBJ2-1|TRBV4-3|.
TGCGCCAGCAGCCAAGATGGGACTGTTCCTCAGCAGTTCTTC
CASSQDGTVPQQFF
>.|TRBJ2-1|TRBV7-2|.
TGTGCCAGCAGCTCTCCTAGACTAGGAGCCAATGAGCAGTTCTTC
CASSSPRLGANEQFF
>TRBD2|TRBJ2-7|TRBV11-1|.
TGTGCCAGCAGCCCGGGGACTAGGAGGGAGCAGTACTTC
CASSPGTRREQYF
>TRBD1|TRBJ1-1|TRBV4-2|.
TGTGCCAGCAGCCTACCGGGACAGCGAAACACTGAAGCTTTCTTT
CASSLPGQRNTEAFF
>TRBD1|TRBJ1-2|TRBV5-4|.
TGTGCCAGCAGCTGGATCCGGGACAGGGGATTCTATGGCTACACCTTC
CASSWIRDRGFYGYTF
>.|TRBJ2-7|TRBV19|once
TGTGCCAGTAGTGTCCAAATTCCCCACGAGCAGTACTTC
CASSVQIPHEQYF
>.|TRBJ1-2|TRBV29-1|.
TGCAGCGTTCATGCTGGACGGGAGCTATATGGCTACACCTTC
CSVHAGRELYGYTF
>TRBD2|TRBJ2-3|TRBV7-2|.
TGTGCCAGCAGCTTAGGACTAGCGGGGGGAACAGATACGCAGTATTTT
CASSLGLAGGTDTQYF
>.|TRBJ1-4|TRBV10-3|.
TGTGCCATCAGTGCGACTCGACCGACTTCCATTAATGAAAAACTGTTTTTT
CAISATRPTSINEKLFF
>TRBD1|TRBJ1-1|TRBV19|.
TGTGCCAGTAGTACATCAGGGGGCGGAGACACTGAAGCTTTCTTT
CASSTSGGGDTEAFF
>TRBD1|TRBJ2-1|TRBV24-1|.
TGTGCCACCAGTGATTCCGGGACAGGGGTGCCCGGTGAGCAGTTCTTC
CATSDSGTGVPGEQFF
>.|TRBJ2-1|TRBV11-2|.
TGTGCCAGCAGCTTTAATCTAGTAAACAATGAGCAGTTCTTC
CASSFNLVNNEQFF
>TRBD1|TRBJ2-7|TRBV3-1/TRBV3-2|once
TGTGCCAGCAGCCGCAGGACAGGGGCCTCCTACGAGCAGTACTTC
CASSRRTGASYEQYF
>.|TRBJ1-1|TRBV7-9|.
TGTGCCAGCAGCTTAAATGGTGGCGGGGACACTGAAGCTTTCTTT
CASSLNGGGDTEAFF
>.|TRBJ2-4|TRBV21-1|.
TGTGCCAGCCCCTTTATCGACAGGGTTCAACAGTTTGGAGCCAAAAACATTCAGTACTTC
CASPFIDRVQQFGAKNIQYF
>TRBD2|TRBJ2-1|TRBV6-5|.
TGTGCCAGCAGTCGGACTAGCGGGAGGGATGAGCAGTTCTTC
CASSRTSGRDEQFF
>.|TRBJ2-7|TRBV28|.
TGTGCCAGCAGGGCGGGCGGGCGTTACGAGCAGTACTTC
CASRAGGRYEQYF
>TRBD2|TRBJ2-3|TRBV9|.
TGTGCCAGCAGCGTTACCCCAATGGGGGGGTATGAAGATACGCAGTATTTT
CASSVTPMGGYEDTQYF
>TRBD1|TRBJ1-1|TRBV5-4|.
TGTGCCAGCAGCTGGACAGGAGAGAAGAACACTGAAGCTTTCTTT
CASSWTGEKNTEAFF
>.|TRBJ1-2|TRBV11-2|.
TGTGCCAGCAGCTTAGTAGGCGGCACATATGGCTACACCTTC
CASSLVGGTYGYTF
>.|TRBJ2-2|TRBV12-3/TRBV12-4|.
TGTGCCAGCACTTACACCGGGGAGCTGTTTTTT
CASTYTGELFF
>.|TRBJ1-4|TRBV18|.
TGTGCCAGCTCACCACTTAGTAATGAAAAACTGTTTTTT
CASSPLSNEKLFF
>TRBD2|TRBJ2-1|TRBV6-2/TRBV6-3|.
TGTGCCAGCAGTTCCATCGATCCGGCTAGCGGGGGATATGAGCAGTTCTTC
CASSSIDPASGGYEQFF
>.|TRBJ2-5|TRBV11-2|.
TGTGCCAGCAGTTCCGACTCGGCTCGAGAGACCCAGTACTTC
CASSSDSARETQYF
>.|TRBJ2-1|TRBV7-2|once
TGTGCCAGCAGCTTAGCGCAACTCCTGAGCTCCTACAATGAGCAGTTCTTC
CASSLAQLLSSYNEQFF
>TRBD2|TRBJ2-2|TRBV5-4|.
TGTGCCAGCAGCTTGGGACTAGCGGGAGTCACCGGGGAGCTGTTTTTT
CASSLGLAGVTGELFF
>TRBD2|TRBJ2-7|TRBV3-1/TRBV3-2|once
TGTGCCAGCAGCGCAGCGACTAGCGGCACGGAGCAGTACTTC
CASSAATSGTEQYF
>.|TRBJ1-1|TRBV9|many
TGTGCCAGCAGCCACTTCGAGAGGACTGAAGCTTTCTTT
CASSHFERTEAFF
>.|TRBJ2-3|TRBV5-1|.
TGCGCCAGCAGCTTGGATAGAAACACAGATACGCAGTATTTT
CASSLDRNTDTQYF
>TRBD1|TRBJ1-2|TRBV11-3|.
TGTGCCAGCAGCTCAGGGACAGGAGATTCAGCTAACTATGGCTACACCTTC
CASSSGTGDSANYGYTF
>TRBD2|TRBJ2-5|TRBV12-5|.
TGTGCTAGTGGGTCCCAGAAAGCGGGAGTCGGAGAGACCCAGTACTTC
CASGSQKAGVGETQYF
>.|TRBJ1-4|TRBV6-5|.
TGTGCCAGCCGGGGGGGTTCAACTAATGAAAAACTGTTTTTT
CASRGGSTNEKLFF
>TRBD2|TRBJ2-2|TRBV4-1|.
TGCGCCAGCAGCCCAACTAGCGGGAGAGGCCCCGGGGAGCTGTTTTTT
CASSPTSGRGPGELFF